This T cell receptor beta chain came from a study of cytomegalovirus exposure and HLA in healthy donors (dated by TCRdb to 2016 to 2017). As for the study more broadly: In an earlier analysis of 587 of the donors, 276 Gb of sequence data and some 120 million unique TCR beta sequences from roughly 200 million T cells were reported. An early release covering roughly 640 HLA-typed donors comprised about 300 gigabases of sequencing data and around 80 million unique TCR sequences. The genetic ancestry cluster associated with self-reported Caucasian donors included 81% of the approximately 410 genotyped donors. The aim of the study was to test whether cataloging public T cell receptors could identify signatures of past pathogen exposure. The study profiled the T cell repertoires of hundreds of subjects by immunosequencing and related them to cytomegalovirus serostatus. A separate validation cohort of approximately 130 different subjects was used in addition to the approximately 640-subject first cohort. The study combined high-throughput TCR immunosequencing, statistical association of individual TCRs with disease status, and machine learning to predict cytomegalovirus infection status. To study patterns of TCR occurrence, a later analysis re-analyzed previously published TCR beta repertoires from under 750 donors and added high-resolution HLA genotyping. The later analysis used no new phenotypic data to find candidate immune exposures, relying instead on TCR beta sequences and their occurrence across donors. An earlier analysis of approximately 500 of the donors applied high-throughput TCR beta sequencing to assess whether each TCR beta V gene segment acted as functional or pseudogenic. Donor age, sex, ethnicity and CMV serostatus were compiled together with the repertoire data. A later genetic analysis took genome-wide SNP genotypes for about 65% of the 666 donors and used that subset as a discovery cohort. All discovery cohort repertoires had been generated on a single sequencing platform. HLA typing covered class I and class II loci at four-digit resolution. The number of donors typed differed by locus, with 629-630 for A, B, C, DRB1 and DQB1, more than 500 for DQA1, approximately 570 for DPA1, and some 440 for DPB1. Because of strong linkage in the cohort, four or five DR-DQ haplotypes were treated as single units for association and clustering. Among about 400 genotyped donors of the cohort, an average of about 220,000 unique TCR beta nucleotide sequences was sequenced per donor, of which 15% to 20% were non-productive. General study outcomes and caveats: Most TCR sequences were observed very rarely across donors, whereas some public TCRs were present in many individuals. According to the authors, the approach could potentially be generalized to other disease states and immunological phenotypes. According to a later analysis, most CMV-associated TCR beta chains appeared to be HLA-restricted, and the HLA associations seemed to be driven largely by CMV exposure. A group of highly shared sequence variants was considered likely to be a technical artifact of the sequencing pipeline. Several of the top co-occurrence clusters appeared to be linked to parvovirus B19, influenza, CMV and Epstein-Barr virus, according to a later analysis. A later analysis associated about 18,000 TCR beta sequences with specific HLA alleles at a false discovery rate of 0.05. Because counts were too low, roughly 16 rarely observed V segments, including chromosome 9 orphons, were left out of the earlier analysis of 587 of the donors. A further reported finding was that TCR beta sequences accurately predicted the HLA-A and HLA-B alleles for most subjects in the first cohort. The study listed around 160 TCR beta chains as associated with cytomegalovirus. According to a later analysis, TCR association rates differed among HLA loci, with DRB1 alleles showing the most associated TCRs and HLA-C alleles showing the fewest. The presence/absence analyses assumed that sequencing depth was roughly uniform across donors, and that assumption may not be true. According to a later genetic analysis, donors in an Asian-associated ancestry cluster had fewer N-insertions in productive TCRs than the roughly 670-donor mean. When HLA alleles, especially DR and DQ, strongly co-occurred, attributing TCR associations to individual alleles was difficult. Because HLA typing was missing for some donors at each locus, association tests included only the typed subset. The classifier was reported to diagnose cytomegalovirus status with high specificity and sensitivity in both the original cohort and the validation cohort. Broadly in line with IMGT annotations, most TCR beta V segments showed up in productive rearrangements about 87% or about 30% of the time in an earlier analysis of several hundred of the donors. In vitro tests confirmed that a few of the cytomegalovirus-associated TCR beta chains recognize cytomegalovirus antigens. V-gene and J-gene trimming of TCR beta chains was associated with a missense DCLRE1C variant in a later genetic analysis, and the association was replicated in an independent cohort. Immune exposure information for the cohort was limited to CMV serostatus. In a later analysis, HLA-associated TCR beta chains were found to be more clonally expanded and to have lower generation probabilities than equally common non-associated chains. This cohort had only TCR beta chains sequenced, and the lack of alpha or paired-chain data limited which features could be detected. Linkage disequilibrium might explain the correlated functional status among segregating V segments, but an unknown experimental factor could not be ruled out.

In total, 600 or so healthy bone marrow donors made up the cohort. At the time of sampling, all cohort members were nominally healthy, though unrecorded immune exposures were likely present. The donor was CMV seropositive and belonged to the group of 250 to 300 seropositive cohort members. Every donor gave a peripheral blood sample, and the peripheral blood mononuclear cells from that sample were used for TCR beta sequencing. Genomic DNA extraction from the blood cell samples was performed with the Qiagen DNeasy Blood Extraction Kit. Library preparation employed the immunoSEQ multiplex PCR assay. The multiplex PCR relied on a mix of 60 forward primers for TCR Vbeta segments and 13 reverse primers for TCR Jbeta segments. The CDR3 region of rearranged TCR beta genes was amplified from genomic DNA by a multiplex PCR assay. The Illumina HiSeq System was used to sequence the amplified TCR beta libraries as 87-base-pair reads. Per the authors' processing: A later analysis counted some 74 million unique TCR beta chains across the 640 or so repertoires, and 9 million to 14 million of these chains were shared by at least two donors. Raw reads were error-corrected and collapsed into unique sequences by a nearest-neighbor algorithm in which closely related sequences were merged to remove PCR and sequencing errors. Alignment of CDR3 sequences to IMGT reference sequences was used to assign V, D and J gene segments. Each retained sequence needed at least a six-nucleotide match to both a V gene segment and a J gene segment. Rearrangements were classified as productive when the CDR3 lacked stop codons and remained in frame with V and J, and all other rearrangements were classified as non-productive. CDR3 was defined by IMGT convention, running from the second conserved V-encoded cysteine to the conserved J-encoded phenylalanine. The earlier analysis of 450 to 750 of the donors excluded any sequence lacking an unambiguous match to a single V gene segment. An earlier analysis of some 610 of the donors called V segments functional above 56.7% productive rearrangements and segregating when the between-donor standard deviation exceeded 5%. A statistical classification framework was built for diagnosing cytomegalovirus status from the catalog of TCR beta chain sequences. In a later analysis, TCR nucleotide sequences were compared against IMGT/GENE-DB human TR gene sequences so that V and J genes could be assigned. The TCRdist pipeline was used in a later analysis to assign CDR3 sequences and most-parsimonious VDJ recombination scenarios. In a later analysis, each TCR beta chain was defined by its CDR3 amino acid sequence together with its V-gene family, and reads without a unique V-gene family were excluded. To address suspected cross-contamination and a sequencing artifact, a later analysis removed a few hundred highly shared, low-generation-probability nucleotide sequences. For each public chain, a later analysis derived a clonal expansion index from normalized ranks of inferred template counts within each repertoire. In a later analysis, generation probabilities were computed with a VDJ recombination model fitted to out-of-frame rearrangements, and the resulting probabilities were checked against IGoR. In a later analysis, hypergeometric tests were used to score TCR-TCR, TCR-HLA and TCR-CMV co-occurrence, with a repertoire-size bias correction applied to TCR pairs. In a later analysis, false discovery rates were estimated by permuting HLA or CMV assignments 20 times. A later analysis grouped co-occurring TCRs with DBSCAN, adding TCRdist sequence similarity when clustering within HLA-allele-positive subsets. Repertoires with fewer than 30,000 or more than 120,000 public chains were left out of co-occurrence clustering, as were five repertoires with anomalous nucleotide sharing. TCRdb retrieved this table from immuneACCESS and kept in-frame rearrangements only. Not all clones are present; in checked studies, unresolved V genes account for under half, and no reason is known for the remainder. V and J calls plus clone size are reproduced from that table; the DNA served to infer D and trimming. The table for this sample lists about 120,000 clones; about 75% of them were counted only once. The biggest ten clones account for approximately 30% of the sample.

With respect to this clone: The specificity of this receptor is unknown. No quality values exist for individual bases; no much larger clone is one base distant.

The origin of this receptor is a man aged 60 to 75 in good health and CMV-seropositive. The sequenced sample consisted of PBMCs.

The CDR3 region has the sequence CASSLTSGTPEQYF. DNA sequence: TGCGCCAGCAGCTTGACTAGCGGGACTCCCGAGCAGTACTTC. The rearranged chain carries TRBV5-1 and TRBJ2-7; TRBD2 lines up with 10 middle nucleotides. As encoded in the germline V gene, CDR1 is SGHRS while CDR2 is YFSETQ. V has 1 base trimmed and J has 6 bases trimmed; junction bases matching no gene number 4. The CDR3 contains 14 residues, cysteine and phenylalanine counted. The read is trimmed to its CDR3 DNA, 42 bases read in frame from base 1.